The rows below give T cell receptor beta chains drawn from one sample of a study of cytotoxic CD8 clonotypes in ibrutinib-treated CLL. Sequencing used immunoSEQ multiplex PCR; TCRdb keeps in-frame clones, though not all of them. In the table there are some 85,000 clones, roughly three quarters of which are singletons. Sequences were derived from PBMCs, sampled after 24 months of ibrutinib treatment. These receptor sequences come from a human donor with chronic lymphocytic leukemia. CDR3s include the opening cysteine and the closing phenylalanine or tryptophan. D genes are given only for firm matches.

TRBV29-1	-	TRBJ2-1	CSVAQSNNEQFF	TGCAGCGTTGCCCAATCTAACAATGAGCAGTTCTTC
TRBV19	-	TRBJ1-1	CASSTRREKAFF	TGTGCCAGTAGTACTAGGCGGGAAAAAGCTTTCTTT
TRBV11-1	TRBD1	TRBJ1-4	CASSMGQVDEKLFF	TGTGCCAGCAGCATGGGACAGGTGGATGAAAAACTGTTTTTT
TRBV5-1	-	TRBJ2-7	CASSSMGFDEQYF	TGCGCCAGCAGCTCAATGGGGTTCGACGAGCAGTACTTC
TRBV5-6	-	TRBJ2-3	CASSPGRSTDTQYF	TGTGCCAGCAGCCCCGGGCGATCCACAGATACGCAGTATTTT
TRBV4-1	-	TRBJ1-5	CASSQPTSYSNQPQHF	TGCGCCAGCAGCCAACCGACAAGTTATAGCAATCAGCCCCAGCATTTT
TRBV29-1	TRBD1	TRBJ1-1	CSGGTYRDSRNTEAFF	TGCAGCGGGGGGACCTACCGGGACAGCCGGAACACTGAAGCTTTCTTT
TRBV4-2	-	TRBJ2-1	CASSQERGGAGHEQFF	TGTGCCAGCAGCCAAGAGAGAGGCGGCGCGGGGCATGAGCAGTTCTTC
TRBV19	-	TRBJ2-7	CASIIWLRYF	TGTGCCAGTATCATCTGGTTGAGGTACTTC
TRBV28	TRBD1	TRBJ1-3	CASSSPGQGAGNTIYF	TGTGCCAGCAGTTCGCCGGGACAGGGGGCTGGAAACACCATATATTTT
TRBV9	-	TRBJ1-2	CASSVAQERHGYTF	TGTGCCAGCAGCGTAGCCCAGGAACGCCATGGCTACACCTTC
TRBV5-1	-	TRBJ2-7	CASSLLSGLAYEQYF	TGCGCCAGCAGCTTGCTCAGCGGGTTAGCCTACGAGCAGTACTTC
TRBV2	TRBD1	TRBJ1-5	CASSEWTGAVDQPQHF	TGTGCCAGCAGTGAATGGACAGGGGCTGTGGATCAGCCCCAGCATTTT
TRBV6-6	-	TRBJ2-4	CASSLGLAKNIQYF	TGTGCCAGCAGTCTCGGCCTAGCCAAAAACATTCAGTACTTC
TRBV7-9	TRBD2	TRBJ2-5	CASSRGAVAGLVETQYF	TGTGCCAGCAGCCGGGGGGCAGTAGCGGGACTTGTGGAGACCCAGTACTTC